This is a list of T cell receptor beta chains from one sample in a study of Ad26.COV2.S vaccination and SARS-CoV-2 variants. Here immunoSEQ multiplex PCR was the method, and the copy in TCRdb shows in-frame clones only, minus some. The data contain just over 350,000 clones, about 92% of them seen just once; the ten biggest clones take up 3.5% to 4.5%. This specimen was peripheral blood, taken after recovery from COVID-19. The source is a human donor who had recovered from COVID-19. CDR3s leave out the opening cysteine and the closing phenylalanine or tryptophan. Fields, in order: J gene, V gene, CDR3 protein.

j_gene: TRBJ2-6
v_gene: TRBV19
CDR3aa: ASSIATGASGANVLT

j_gene: TRBJ2-1
v_gene: TRBV27
CDR3aa: ARPLAGSSYNEQF

j_gene: TRBJ1-1
v_gene: TRBV7-9
CDR3aa: ASSLAIGLNTEAF

j_gene: TRBJ1-6
v_gene: TRBV27
CDR3aa: ASSLNSPPYNSPLH

j_gene: TRBJ1-2
v_gene: TRBV7-2
CDR3aa: ASSLSRDRNYGYT

j_gene: TRBJ1-1
v_gene: TRBV10-1
CDR3aa: ASSEQGDTEAF

j_gene: TRBJ1-6
v_gene: TRBV6-1
CDR3aa: ASSGTGGPYNSPLH

j_gene: TRBJ2-1
v_gene: TRBV19
CDR3aa: ASSEGQGAPRYNEQF

j_gene: TRBJ1-2
v_gene: TRBV27
CDR3aa: ASSLEQGYGYT

j_gene: TRBJ2-7
v_gene: TRBV5-3
CDR3aa: ARSALLDSFEQY

j_gene: TRBJ2-3
v_gene: TRBV6-1
CDR3aa: ASSERSGGAIRTDTQY

j_gene: TRBJ1-3
v_gene: TRBV4-1
CDR3aa: ASSQVQGSGNTIY

j_gene: TRBJ1-1
v_gene: TRBV2
CDR3aa: ASSDQGARDTEAF

j_gene: TRBJ2-2
v_gene: TRBV9
CDR3aa: ASSVSGQGAHSGELF

j_gene: TRBJ1-1
v_gene: TRBV27
CDR3aa: ASSRTGRNTEAF

j_gene: TRBJ1-5
v_gene: TRBV6-7
CDR3aa: ASPSGADKVFNQPQH

j_gene: TRBJ1-6
v_gene: TRBV11-3
CDR3aa: ASSLDGKDNSPLH

j_gene: TRBJ2-7
v_gene: TRBV7-9
CDR3aa: ASSRTGTASYEQY

j_gene: TRBJ1-4
v_gene: TRBV5-1
CDR3aa: ASSLGQVPNEKLF

j_gene: TRBJ1-2
v_gene: TRBV5-6
CDR3aa: ASSWEVNYGYT

j_gene: TRBJ1-5
v_gene: TRBV19
CDR3aa: ASSPRTGLVAQPQH

j_gene: TRBJ2-7
v_gene: TRBV4-2
CDR3aa: ASSQASGGTYEQY

j_gene: TRBJ1-6
v_gene: TRBV4-1
CDR3aa: ASKKQVDSPLH

j_gene: TRBJ2-2
v_gene: TRBV6-5
CDR3aa: ASSLEITGELF

j_gene: TRBJ2-3
v_gene: TRBV3-1/TRBV3-2
CDR3aa: ASSQDPWGMGDTQY

j_gene: TRBJ2-1
v_gene: TRBV5-1
CDR3aa: ASSSPSGGAGNEQF

j_gene: TRBJ2-7
v_gene: TRBV15
CDR3aa: ATSRDSDYEQY

j_gene: TRBJ2-5
v_gene: TRBV5-1
CDR3aa: ASSRGLAVGETQY

j_gene: TRBJ1-3
v_gene: TRBV19
CDR3aa: ASSIQATGTSGNTIY

j_gene: TRBJ2-7
v_gene: TRBV7-3
CDR3aa: ASSPQGGAYEQY

j_gene: TRBJ1-2
v_gene: TRBV5-1
CDR3aa: ASSLDAGNYGYT

j_gene: TRBJ1-6
v_gene: TRBV4-1
CDR3aa: ASSQGQGAQAHNSPLH

j_gene: TRBJ1-2
v_gene: TRBV2
CDR3aa: ASSEEVTGSYGYT

j_gene: TRBJ2-3
v_gene: TRBV7-9
CDR3aa: ASSLGGALVTDTQY

j_gene: TRBJ2-1
v_gene: TRBV6-2/TRBV6-3
CDR3aa: ASSSKKGQGYNEQF

j_gene: TRBJ1-4
v_gene: TRBV9
CDR3aa: ASSDGDTNEKLF

j_gene: TRBJ2-7
v_gene: TRBV3-1/TRBV3-2
CDR3aa: ASSIRTAAYEQY

j_gene: TRBJ1-4
v_gene: TRBV5-1
CDR3aa: ASSLAETGREKLF

j_gene: TRBJ2-5
v_gene: TRBV2
CDR3aa: ASSEVAWRSQETQY

j_gene: TRBJ2-7
v_gene: TRBV5-5
CDR3aa: ASRPNPIFRDRGFYEQY